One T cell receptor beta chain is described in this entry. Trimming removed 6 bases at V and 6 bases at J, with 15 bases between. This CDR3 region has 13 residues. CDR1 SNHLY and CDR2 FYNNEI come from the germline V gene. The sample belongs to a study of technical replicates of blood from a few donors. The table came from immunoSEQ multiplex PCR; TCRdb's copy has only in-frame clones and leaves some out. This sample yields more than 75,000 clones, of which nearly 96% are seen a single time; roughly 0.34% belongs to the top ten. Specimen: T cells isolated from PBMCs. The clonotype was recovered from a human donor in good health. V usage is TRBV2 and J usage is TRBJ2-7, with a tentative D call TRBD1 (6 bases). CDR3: CASSRQEAGEQYF. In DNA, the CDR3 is TGTGCCAGCAGCCGACAGGAGGCGGGCGAGCAGTACTTC.